The source of this T cell receptor (beta chain) is a study of cytomegalovirus exposure and HLA in healthy donors. Primers: 60 Vbeta forward and 13 Jbeta reverse. Clones were sequenced by immunoSEQ multiplex PCR, and TCRdb holds only the in-frame ones, with some missing. The table includes approximately 140,000 clones, around three quarters detected once. In the case of this clone: The antigen is not known.

Findings and limits, study-wide: There were several of the most significant clusters that appeared linked to common viral pathogens in a later analysis. In an earlier analysis, most TCR beta V segments were productive about 87% or about 30% of the time. Using the classifier, cytomegalovirus status was reportedly diagnosed with high specificity and sensitivity.

This CDR3 contains 15 residues. V was clipped by 0 bases and J by 3 bases; unmatched bases: 1. In germline, CDR1 is MGHRA, CDR2 YSYEKL. Specimen: PBMCs. This TCR came from a man aged 40-49 years in good health and CMV-seropositive. The V gene is TRBV4-1, the J gene TRBJ2-3; 9 bases match TRBD2. The CDR3 region is CASSQELAGTDTQYF. CDR3 bases: TGCGCCAGCAGCCAAGAGCTAGCGGGAACAGATACGCAGTATTTT.